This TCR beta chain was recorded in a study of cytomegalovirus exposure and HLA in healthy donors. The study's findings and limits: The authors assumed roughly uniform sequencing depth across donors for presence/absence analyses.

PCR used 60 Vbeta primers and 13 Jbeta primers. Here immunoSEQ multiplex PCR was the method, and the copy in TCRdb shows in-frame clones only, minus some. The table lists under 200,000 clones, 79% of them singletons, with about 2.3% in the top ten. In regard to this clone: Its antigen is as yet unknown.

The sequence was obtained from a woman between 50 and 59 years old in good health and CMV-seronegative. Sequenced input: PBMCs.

DNA for the CDR3: TGTGCCAGCATGGGGCTCACCACCTTCTCTGAGCAGTTCTTC. As protein: CASMGLTTFSEQFF. The chain has TRBV2 and TRBJ2-1; TRBD1 is a possible D gene (5 bases). This CDR3 contains 14 residues. Germline V gene data show CDR1 as SNHLY and CDR2 as FYNNEI. The ends were cut back, 7 bases at V and 9 bases at J, with 19 bases in the middle.